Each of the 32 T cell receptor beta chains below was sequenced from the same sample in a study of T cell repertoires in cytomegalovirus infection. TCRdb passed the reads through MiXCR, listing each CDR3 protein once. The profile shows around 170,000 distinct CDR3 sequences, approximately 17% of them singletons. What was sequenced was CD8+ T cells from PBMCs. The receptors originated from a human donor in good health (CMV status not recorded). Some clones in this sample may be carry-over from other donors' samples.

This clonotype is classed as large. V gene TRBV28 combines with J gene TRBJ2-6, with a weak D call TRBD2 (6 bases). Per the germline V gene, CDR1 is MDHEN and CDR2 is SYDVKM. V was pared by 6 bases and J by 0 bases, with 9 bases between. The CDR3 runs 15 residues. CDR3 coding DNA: TGTGCCAGCAGGTTGCGGGGCTCTGGGGCCAACGTCCTGACTTTC. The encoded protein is CASRLRGSGANVLTF. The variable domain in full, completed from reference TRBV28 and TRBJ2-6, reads DVKVTQSSRYLVKRTGEKVFLECVQDMDHENMFWYRQDPGLGLRLIYFSYDVKMKEKGDIPEGYSVSREKKERFSLILESASTNQTSMYLCASRLRGSGANVLTFGAGSRLTVL.

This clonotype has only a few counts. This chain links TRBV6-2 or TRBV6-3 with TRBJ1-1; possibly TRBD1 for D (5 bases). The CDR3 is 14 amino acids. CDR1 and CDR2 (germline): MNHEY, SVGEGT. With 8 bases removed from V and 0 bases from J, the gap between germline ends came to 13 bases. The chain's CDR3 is CASHQEGMNTEAFF. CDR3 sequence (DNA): TGTGCCAGCCACCAGGAGGGGATGAACACTGAAGCTTTCTTT.

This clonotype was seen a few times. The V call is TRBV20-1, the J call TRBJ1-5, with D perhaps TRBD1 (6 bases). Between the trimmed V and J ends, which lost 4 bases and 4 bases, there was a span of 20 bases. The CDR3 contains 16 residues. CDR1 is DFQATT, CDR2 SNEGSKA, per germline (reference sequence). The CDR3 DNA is TGCAGTGCTATCCGAACGGGACAAACAAATAATCAGCCCCAGCATTTT. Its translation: CSAIRTGQTNNQPQHF.

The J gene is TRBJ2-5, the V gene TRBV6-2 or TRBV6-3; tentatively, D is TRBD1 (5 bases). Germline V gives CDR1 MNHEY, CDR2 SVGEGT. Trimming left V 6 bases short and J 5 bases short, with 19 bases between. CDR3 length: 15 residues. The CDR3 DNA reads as TGTGCCAGCAGCATCCAGGGTCCAACCTTCGAGACCCAGTACTTC. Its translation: CASSIQGPTFETQYF.

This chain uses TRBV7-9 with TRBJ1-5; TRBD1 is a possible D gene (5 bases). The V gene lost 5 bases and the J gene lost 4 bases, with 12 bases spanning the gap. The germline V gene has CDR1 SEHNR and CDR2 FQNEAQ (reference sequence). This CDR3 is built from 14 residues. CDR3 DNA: TGTGCCAGCAGCCCGGCGGGGCTAAATCAGCCCCAGCATTTT. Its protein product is CASSPAGLNQPQHF.

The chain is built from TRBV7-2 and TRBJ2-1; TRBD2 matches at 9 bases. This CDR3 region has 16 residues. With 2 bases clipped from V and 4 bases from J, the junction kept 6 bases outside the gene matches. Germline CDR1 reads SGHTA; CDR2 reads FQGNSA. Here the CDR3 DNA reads TGTGCCAGCAGCTTACGACTAGCGGAGGGGTACAATGAGCAGTTCTTC. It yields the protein CASSLRLAEGYNEQFF.

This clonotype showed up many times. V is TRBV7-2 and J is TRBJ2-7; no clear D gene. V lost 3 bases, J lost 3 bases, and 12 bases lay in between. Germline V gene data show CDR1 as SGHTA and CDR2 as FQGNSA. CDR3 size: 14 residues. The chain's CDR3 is CASSFRTDFYEQYF. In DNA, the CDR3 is TGTGCCAGCAGCTTCCGGACGGATTTCTACGAGCAGTACTTC. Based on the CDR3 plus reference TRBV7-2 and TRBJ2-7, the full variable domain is GAGVSQSPSNKVTEKGKDVELRCDPISGHTALYWYRQSLGQGLEFLIYFQGNSAPDKSGLPSDRFSAERTGGSVSTLTIQRTQQEDSAVYLCASSFRTDFYEQYFGPGTRLTVT.

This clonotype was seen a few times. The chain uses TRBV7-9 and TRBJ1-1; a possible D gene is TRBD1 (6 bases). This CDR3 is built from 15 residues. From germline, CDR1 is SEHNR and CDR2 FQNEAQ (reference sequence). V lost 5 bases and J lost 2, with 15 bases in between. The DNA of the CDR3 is TGTGCCAGCAGCAGAGGGGGGACGGCTAACACTGAAGCTTTCTTT. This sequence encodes CASSRGGTANTEAFF.

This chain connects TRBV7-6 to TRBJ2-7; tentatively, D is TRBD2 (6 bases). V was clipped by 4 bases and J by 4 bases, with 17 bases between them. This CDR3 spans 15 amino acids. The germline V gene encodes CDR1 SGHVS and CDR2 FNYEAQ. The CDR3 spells CASSYMEGKSYEQYF. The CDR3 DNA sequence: TGTGCCAGCAGCTACATGGAGGGCAAAAGTTACGAGCAGTACTTC.

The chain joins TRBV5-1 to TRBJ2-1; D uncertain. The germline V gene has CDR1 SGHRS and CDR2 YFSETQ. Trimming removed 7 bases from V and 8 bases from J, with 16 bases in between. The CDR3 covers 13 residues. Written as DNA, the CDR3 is TGCGCCAGCCGCGCCCGAAAGGTCGATGAGCAGTTCTTC. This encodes CASRARKVDEQFF.

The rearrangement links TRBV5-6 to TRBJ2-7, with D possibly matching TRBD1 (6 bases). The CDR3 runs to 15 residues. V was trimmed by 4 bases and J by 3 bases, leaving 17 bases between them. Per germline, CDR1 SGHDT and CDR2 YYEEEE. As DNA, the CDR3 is TGTGCCAGCAGCGACTCCGGGACACCGATCTACGAGCAGTACTTC. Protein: CASSDSGTPIYEQYF.

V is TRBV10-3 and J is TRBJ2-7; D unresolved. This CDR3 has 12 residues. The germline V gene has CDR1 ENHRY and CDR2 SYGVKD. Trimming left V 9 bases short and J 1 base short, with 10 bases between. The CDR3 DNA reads TGTGCCATAAGGACCGAATCCTACGAGCAGTACTTC. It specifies CAIRTESYEQYF.

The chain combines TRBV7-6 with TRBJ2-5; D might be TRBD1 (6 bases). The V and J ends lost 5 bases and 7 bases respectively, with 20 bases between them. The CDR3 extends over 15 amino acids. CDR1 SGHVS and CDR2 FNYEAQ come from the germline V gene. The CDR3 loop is CASSPPRQRRGTQYF. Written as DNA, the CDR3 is TGTGCCAGCAGCCCCCCCCGGCAGCGCAGGGGGACCCAGTACTTC.

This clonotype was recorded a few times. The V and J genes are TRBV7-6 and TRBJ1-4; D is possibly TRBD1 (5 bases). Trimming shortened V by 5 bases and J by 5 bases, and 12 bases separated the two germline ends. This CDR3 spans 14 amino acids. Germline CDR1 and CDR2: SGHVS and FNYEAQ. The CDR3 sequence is CASSPVGTNEKLFF. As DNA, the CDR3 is TGTGCCAGCAGCCCAGTAGGGACGAATGAAAAACTGTTTTTT.

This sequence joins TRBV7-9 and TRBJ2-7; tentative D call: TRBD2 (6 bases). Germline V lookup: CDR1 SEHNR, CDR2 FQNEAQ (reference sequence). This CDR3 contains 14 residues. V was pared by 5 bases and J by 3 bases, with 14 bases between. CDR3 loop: CASSPSARVYEQYF. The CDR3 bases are TGTGCCAGCAGCCCTAGCGCCCGGGTCTACGAGCAGTACTTC.

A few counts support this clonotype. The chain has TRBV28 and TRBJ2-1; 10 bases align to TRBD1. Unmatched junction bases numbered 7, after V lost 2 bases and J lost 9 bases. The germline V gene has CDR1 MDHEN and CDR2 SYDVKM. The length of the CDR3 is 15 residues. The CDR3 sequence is CASSLKGQGVSEQFF. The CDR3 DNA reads TGTGCCAGCAGTTTAAAAGGACAGGGGGTTAGTGAGCAGTTCTTC.

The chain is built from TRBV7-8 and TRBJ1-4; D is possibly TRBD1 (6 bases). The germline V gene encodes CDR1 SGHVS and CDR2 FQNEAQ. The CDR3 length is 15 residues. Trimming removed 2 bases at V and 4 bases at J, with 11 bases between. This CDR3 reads CASSLNGQSNEKLFF. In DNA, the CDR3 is TGTGCCAGCAGCTTAAACGGACAGAGTAATGAAAAACTGTTTTTT.

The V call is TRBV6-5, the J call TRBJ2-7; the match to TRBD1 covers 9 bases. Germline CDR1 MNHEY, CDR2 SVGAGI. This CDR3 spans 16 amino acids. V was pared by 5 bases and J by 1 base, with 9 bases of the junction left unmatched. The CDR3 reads CASSPRTGASSYEQYF. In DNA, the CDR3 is TGTGCCAGCAGTCCCCGGACAGGGGCGTCTTCCTACGAGCAGTACTTC.

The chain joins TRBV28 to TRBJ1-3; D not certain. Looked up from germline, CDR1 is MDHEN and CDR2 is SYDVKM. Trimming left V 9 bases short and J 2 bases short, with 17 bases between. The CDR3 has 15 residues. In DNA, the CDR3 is TGTGCCAGAGGAGGGAGGCTGATTACTGGAAACACCATATATTTT. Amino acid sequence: CARGGRLITGNTIYF. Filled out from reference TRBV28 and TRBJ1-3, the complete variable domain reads DVKVTQSSRYLVKRTGEKVFLECVQDMDHENMFWYRQDPGLGLRLIYFSYDVKMKEKGDIPEGYSVSREKKERFSLILESASTNQTSMYLCARGGRLITGNTIYFGEGSWLTVV.

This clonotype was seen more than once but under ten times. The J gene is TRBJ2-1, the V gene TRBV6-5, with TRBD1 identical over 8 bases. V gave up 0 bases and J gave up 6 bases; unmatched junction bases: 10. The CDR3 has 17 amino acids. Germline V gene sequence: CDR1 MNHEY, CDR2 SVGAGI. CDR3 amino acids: CASSYSLPGTGINEQFF. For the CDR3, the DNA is TGTGCCAGCAGTTACTCTCTTCCCGGGACAGGTATCAATGAGCAGTTCTTC.

The CDR3 protein is CASSRDTSYTGELFF. The CDR3 bases are TGTGCCAGCAGCCGGGACACGAGCTACACCGGGGAGCTGTTTTTT. V gene TRBV7-8 combines with J gene TRBJ2-2; D may be TRBD1 (6 bases). This CDR3 has 15 residues. V lost 5 bases to trimming and J lost 3 bases, with 13 bases between them. The germline V gene has CDR1 SGHVS and CDR2 FQNEAQ.

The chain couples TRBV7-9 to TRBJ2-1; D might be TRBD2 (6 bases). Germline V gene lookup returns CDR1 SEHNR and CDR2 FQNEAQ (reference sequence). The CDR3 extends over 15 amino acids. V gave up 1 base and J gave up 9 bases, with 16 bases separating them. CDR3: CASSLVSTSSVEQFF. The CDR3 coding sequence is TGTGCCAGCAGCTTAGTATCCACTAGCTCGGTTGAGCAGTTCTTC.

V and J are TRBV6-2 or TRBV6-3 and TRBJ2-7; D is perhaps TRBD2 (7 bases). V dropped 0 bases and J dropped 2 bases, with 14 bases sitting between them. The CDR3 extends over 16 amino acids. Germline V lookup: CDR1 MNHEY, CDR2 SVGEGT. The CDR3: CASSYSERGGPYEQYF. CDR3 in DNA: TGTGCCAGCAGTTACTCGGAGCGCGGGGGCCCCTACGAGCAGTACTTC.

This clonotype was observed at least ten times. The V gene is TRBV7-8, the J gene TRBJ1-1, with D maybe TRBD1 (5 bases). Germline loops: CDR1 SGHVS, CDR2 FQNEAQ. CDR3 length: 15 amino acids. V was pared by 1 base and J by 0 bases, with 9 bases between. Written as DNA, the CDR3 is TGTGCCAGCAGCTTAGATGAGGGGATGAACACTGAAGCTTTCTTT. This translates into CASSLDEGMNTEAFF.

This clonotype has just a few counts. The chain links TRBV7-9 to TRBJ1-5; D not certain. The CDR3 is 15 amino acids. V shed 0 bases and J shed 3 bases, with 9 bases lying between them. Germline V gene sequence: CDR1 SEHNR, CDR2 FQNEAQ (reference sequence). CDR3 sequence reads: CASSLAYDSNQPQHF. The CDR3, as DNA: TGTGCCAGCAGCTTAGCTTACGACTCCAATCAGCCCCAGCATTTT.

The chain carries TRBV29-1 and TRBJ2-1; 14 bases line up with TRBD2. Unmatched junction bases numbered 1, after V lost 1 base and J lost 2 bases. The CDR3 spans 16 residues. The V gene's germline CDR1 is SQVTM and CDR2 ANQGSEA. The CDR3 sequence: CSVEVTSGRAYNEQFF. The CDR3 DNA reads TGCAGCGTTGAAGTGACTAGCGGGAGGGCCTACAATGAGCAGTTCTTC.

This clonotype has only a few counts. The CDR3 region has the DNA TGTGCCAGCAGTCAGGGGTTCGCAACTTATGGCTACACCTTC. Translated, it gives CASSQGFATYGYTF. The chain joins TRBV7-9 to TRBJ1-2; D may be TRBD1 (6 bases). Trimming took off 6 bases at V and 5 bases at J, with 16 bases between the two ends. This CDR3 has 14 residues. Per germline, CDR1 SEHNR and CDR2 FQNEAQ (reference sequence).

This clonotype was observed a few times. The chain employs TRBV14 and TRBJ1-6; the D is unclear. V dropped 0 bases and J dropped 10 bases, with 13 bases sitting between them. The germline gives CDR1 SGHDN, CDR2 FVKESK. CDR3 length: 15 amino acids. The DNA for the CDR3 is TGTGCCAGCAGCCAAGACGAGCTGCTCGTCTCACCCCTCCACTTT. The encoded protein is CASSQDELLVSPLHF.

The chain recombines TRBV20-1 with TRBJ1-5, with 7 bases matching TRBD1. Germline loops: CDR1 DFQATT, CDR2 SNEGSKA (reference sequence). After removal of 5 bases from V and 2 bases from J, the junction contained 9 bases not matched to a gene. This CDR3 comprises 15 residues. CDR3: CSAHIPTGGNQPQHF. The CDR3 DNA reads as TGCAGTGCTCATATCCCCACAGGGGGCAATCAGCCCCAGCATTTT.

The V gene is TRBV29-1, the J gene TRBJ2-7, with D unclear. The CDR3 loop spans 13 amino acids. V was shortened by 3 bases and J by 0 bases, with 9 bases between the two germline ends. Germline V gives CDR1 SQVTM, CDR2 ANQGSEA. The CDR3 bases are TGCAGCGTTGAGTTTGGCCTCTCCTACGAGCAGTACTTC. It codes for CSVEFGLSYEQYF.

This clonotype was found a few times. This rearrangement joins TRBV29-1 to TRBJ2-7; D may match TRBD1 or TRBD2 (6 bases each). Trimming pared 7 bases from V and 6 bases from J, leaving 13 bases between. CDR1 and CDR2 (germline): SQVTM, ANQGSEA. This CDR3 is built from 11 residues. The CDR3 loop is CSGWGAGEQYF. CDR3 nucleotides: TGCAGCGGATGGGGGGCAGGCGAGCAGTACTTC.

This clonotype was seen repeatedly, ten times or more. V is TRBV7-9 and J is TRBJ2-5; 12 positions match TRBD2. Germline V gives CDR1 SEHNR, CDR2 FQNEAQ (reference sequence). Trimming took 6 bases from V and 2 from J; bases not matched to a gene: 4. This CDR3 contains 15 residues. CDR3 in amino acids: CASRFGTSGQETQYF. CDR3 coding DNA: TGTGCCAGCAGGTTCGGGACTAGCGGGCAAGAGACCCAGTACTTC.